Only a few counts were recorded for the clone carrying this T cell receptor (beta chain). These data come from a study of T-cell memory formation after mild COVID-19. The V and J ends lost 10 bases and 6 bases, in that order; junction bases with no gene match: 15. The CDR3 has 16 amino acids. TCRdb reprocessed the 5' RACE reads with MiXCR, giving one entry per CDR3 protein. The sample includes over 500,000 distinct CDR3 sequences, roughly 17% of them seen just once. The sequenced material came from PBMCs or a T cell subset sorted from them (not recorded which). The chain is built from TRBV12-3 or TRBV12-4 and TRBJ2-1, with 10 bases lining up with TRBD2. The receptor's source is an adult woman who had mild COVID-19 (a few samples of this study predate the infection). Cell type and time point are not known. CDR3 coding DNA: TGTGCCACCGGGTTGGCTAGCGGGAGACGGGGCAATGAGCAGTTCTTC. The encoded protein is CATGLASGRRGNEQFF.